The entry below describes one T cell receptor beta chain. The antigen remains unidentified. Disease in donors with ophthalmopathy had moderate-to-severe activity, CAS ≥3, NOSPECS ≥4 and under 3 months' duration. Among the exclusions were patients with other autoimmune diseases, uncontrolled infections, pregnancy or lactation. Germline assignment: CDR1 SGHAT and CDR2 FQNNGV. V lost 5 bases and J lost 5, with 16 bases in between. The CDR3 is 14 amino acids. The record originates from a study of Graves' ophthalmopathy and Graves' hyperthyroidism. Notes on the study in general: Ophthalmopathy versus stable hyperthyroidism: 13-signature model gave 85% to 90% sensitivity, 81.08% specificity. Blood also carried most expanded thyroid clonotypes exceeding 0.001 frequency.

Amplified material comprised TCR beta CDR3 regions derived from RNA transcripts. An opening RT-PCR round employed HTBI primers and preceded a second-round multiplex PCR. Using its own MiXCR run on the multiplex PCR reads, TCRdb lists one record per CDR3 protein. This sample yields some 160,000 distinct CDR3 sequences, of which 35% to 45% are seen a single time; roughly 9% belongs to the top ten. This TCR derives from a man aged 30 to 45 with Graves' ophthalmopathy. The chain carries TRBV11-2 and TRBJ2-7; D possibly corresponds to TRBD2 (6 bases). The sample comprised peripheral blood. The CDR3 here is CASSPNAGINEQYF. CDR3 bases: TGTGCCAGCAGCCCCAACGCGGGGATCAACGAGCAGTACTTC.